These 27 T cell receptor beta chains were all obtained from the same sample, sequenced in a study of T-cell memory formation after mild COVID-19. TCRdb reanalysed the 5' RACE reads using MiXCR and keeps one entry per CDR3 protein. Here the sample spans about 130,000 distinct CDR3 sequences, approximately 15% being singletons. The sequencing input was PBMCs or a T cell subset sorted from them (not recorded which). These receptors were obtained from an adult woman who had mild COVID-19 (a few samples of this study predate the infection). Cell type and time point are not known.

This clonotype has more than one count but fewer than ten. DNA for the CDR3: TGCAGTGCTACCGGGACTAGCGGGGGGCCGAGGTACACAGATACGCAGTATTTT. This encodes CSATGTSGGPRYTDTQYF. V is TRBV20-1 and J is TRBJ2-3, with TRBD2 matching over 15 bases. CDR3 length: 18 residues. The junction had 10 bases not matched to a gene; V was cut back by 4 bases and J by 2 bases. Germline lookup yields CDR1 DFQATT and CDR2 SNEGSKA (reference sequence).

This clonotype was seen just once. This chain links TRBV7-6 with TRBJ1-1; D not resolved. This CDR3 is built from 16 residues. The germline V gene has CDR1 SGHVS and CDR2 FNYEAQ. Deletions cut 5 bases from V and 1 base from J, with 17 bases between. CDR3: CASSPPLLQTNTEAFF. The CDR3 bases are TGTGCCAGCAGCCCTCCCCTGTTGCAGACGAACACTGAAGCTTTCTTT.

This chain joins TRBV15 and TRBJ1-4; 8 nucleotides align to TRBD1. Trimming cost V 2 bases and J 7 bases; bases outside gene matches: 3. Germline loops: CDR1 LNHNV, CDR2 YYDKDF (reference sequence). There are 14 residues in the CDR3. CDR3 loop: CATSRQGASEKLFF. For the CDR3, the DNA is TGTGCCACCAGCAGACAGGGGGCGAGTGAAAAACTGTTTTTT.

The chain uses TRBV12-3 or TRBV12-4 and TRBJ2-1; the match to TRBD1 covers 8 bases. V lost 5 bases to trimming and J lost 6 bases; unmatched junction nucleotides: 6. The CDR3 runs 14 residues. The CDR3 loop reads CASSPGQGSNEQFF. Written as DNA, the CDR3 is TGTGCCAGCAGTCCCGGACAGGGAAGCAATGAGCAGTTCTTC.

A word on this clonotype: The junction departs from germline at one end; a sequencing error may be responsible. The chain recombines TRBV7-6 with TRBJ1-2, with 7 bases matching TRBD1. This CDR3 spans 14 amino acids. Per germline, CDR1 SGHVS and CDR2 FNYEAQ. The CDR3 sequence is CATSSGTAYYGYTF. Written as DNA, the CDR3 is TGTGCCACCAGCTCAGGGACAGCCTACTATGGCTACACCTTC.

The rearrangement uses TRBV4-1 and TRBJ1-2; the D is unclear. Trimming stripped 1 base from V and 0 bases from J, with 3 bases between. Germline V gene sequence: CDR1 MGHRA, CDR2 YSYEKL. The CDR3 is made up of 13 amino acids. The CDR3, as DNA: TGCGCCAGCAGCCAAGTGGCTAACTATGGCTACACCTTC. It encodes CASSQVANYGYTF.

The sample holds a few counts of this clonotype. CDR3 region: CASSRDQESIQYF. The CDR3 DNA reads TGTGCCAGCAGCCGGGATCAGGAGTCCATTCAGTACTTC. This rearrangement joins TRBV5-6 to TRBJ2-4; D is perhaps TRBD2 (5 bases). The CDR3 loop spans 13 amino acids. The germline V gene encodes CDR1 SGHDT and CDR2 YYEEEE. The ends were cut back, 4 bases at V and 9 bases at J, with 14 bases in the middle.

The chain has TRBV5-1 and TRBJ1-1; D gene unclear. This CDR3 is built from 15 residues. CDR1 is SGHRS and CDR2 is YFSETQ in the germline V gene. V was pared by 1 base and J by 1 base, with 11 bases between. CDR3 in DNA: TGCGCCAGCAGCTTGACGGTCCACCCGAACACTGAAGCTTTCTTT. This gives the protein CASSLTVHPNTEAFF.

A few counts support this clonotype. The rearrangement joins TRBV11-3 to TRBJ1-1, with 8 bases lining up with TRBD1. V lost 4 bases and J lost 1; bases outside the gene matches: 5. The CDR3 length is 15 residues. Germline V CDR1 and CDR2: SGHNT, YENEEA. The chain's CDR3 is CASSSLTGANTEAFF. In DNA, the CDR3 is TGTGCCAGCAGCTCGTTGACAGGGGCGAACACTGAAGCTTTCTTT.

J is TRBJ1-6 and V is TRBV4-1; D might be TRBD1 (5 bases). Trimming removed 0 bases from V and 7 bases from J, with 19 bases in between. The CDR3 is 18 amino acids. Per the germline V gene, CDR1 is MGHRA and CDR2 is YSYEKL. The CDR3 loop is CASSQDRGTGAWNSPLHF. The CDR3, as DNA: TGCGCCAGCAGCCAAGATCGAGGGACCGGGGCCTGGAATTCACCCCTCCACTTT.

This clonotype showed up just a few times. The chain uses TRBV5-1 and TRBJ1-1, with 7 bases identical to TRBD1. Germline trimming cut 5 bases from V and 10 bases from J; bases unmatched to any gene: 8. From germline, CDR1 is SGHRS and CDR2 YFSETQ. The CDR3 has 12 residues. CDR3 nucleotides: TGCGCCAGCAGTCAAGACAGGGTGCGAGCTTTCTTT. This sequence encodes CASSQDRVRAFF.

In this sample, this clonotype turned up a few times. The V call is TRBV4-1, the J call TRBJ2-5; D may be TRBD2 (5 bases). The CDR3 is made up of 16 amino acids. V lost 0 bases to trimming and J lost 2 bases, with 13 bases between them. Looked up from germline, CDR1 is MGHRA and CDR2 is YSYEKL. CDR3 region: CASSQELRRVQETQYF. CDR3 DNA sequence: TGCGCCAGCAGCCAAGAGTTAAGGCGGGTACAAGAGACCCAGTACTTC.

The chain uses TRBV7-6 and TRBJ2-5, with D possibly TRBD2 on 5 matching bases. CDR1 is SGHVS and CDR2 is FNYEAQ in the germline V gene. The ends were cut back, 3 bases at V and 7 bases at J, with 9 bases in the middle. This CDR3 is built from 12 residues. The CDR3 coding sequence is TGTGCCAGCAGCTTGACCGAGGGGACCCAGTACTTC. Translated, it gives CASSLTEGTQYF. The variable domain in full, with the rest retrieved from reference TRBV7-6 and TRBJ2-5, is GAGVSQSPRYKVTKRGQDVALRCDPISGHVSLYWYRQALGQGPEFLTYFNYEAQQDKSGLPNDRFSAERPEGSISTLTIQRTEQRDSAMYRCASSLTEGTQYFGPGTRLLVL.

This clonotype was recorded a few times. V is TRBV9 and J is TRBJ1-2, with D hard to call. V lost 4 bases and J 6 bases, leaving 16 bases between the germline ends. Germline V lookup: CDR1 SGDLS, CDR2 YYNGEE. The CDR3 is 14 residues long. DNA of the CDR3: TGTGCCAGCAGCCATGGGAGCAGTGGGAATGGCTACACCTTC. Protein: CASSHGSSGNGYTF.

This clonotype appeared a few times. J is TRBJ2-3 and V is TRBV24-1, with D possibly being TRBD1 (6 bases). The V gene lost 7 bases and the J gene lost 6 bases, with 13 bases spanning the gap. The CDR3 loop spans 13 amino acids. Germline V gene data show CDR1 as KGHDR and CDR2 as SFDVKD. This CDR3 reads CATRKQGVDTQYF. The CDR3, as DNA: TGTGCCACCAGAAAACAGGGCGTGGATACGCAGTATTTT.

The V and J genes are TRBV14 and TRBJ1-3; no clear D. The CDR3 has 13 amino acids. Per the germline V gene, CDR1 is SGHDN and CDR2 is FVKESK. The V end lost 2 bases, the J end lost 0 bases, and 2 bases lay between the germline ends. The CDR3 region has the DNA TGTGCCAGCAGCCAAATCTCTGGAAACACCATATATTTT. It yields the protein CASSQISGNTIYF.

The sample holds many counts of this clonotype. The rearrangement uses TRBV20-1 and TRBJ2-1; D not resolved. V was clipped by 2 bases and J by 8 bases, with 16 bases between them. The CDR3 sequence is 14 residues long. Germline CDR1 is DFQATT and CDR2 is SNEGSKA (reference sequence). The CDR3 sequence is CSARMSAFGHEQFF. The DNA for the CDR3 is TGCAGTGCTAGAATGAGCGCCTTCGGACATGAGCAGTTCTTC.

This sequence joins TRBV24-1 and TRBJ1-1, with 7 nucleotides matching TRBD1. J lost 9 bases, V lost 3 bases, and 6 bases had no gene match. This CDR3 has 13 amino acids. CDR1 is KGHDR, CDR2 SFDVKD, per germline. CDR3 nucleotide sequence: TGTGCCACCAGTGATCTCCGGGACAGTAAAGCTTTCTTT. Translating it yields CATSDLRDSKAFF.

The gene calls are TRBV5-5 and TRBJ1-1; 10 positions agree with TRBD1. With 0 bases clipped from V and 1 base from J, the junction kept 6 bases outside the gene matches. Germline assignment: CDR1 SGHKS and CDR2 YYEKEE (reference sequence). CDR3 length equals 17 residues. The CDR3 sequence: CASSLGDRGRENTEAFF. CDR3 DNA sequence: TGTGCCAGCAGCTTGGGGGACAGGGGCAGGGAGAACACTGAAGCTTTCTTT.

A few counts support this clonotype. The chain carries TRBV24-1 and TRBJ1-1; 7 nucleotides match TRBD1. This CDR3 spans 15 amino acids. In germline, CDR1 is KGHDR, CDR2 SFDVKD. Trimming took 5 bases from V and 5 from J; bases not matched to a gene: 10. In nucleotides, the CDR3 is TGTGCCACCAGTGGGGGACAGCTCGGTTGGACTGAAGCTTTCTTT. This sequence encodes CATSGGQLGWTEAFF.

This clonotype turned up a few times. The V call is TRBV18, the J call TRBJ2-7, with unresolved D. The CDR3 contains 12 residues. The V gene's germline CDR1 is KGHSH and CDR2 LQKENI. Trimming took off 2 bases at V and 5 bases at J, with 7 bases between the two ends. DNA for the CDR3: TGTGCCAGCTCACCATCGGTCCACGAGCAGTACTTC. Protein product: CASSPSVHEQYF.

The CDR3 nucleotides are TGCGCCAGCAGCCAAGCTAGGGGACTAGCGGGAGGGCTTTACAATGAGCAGTTCTTC. It specifies CASSQARGLAGGLYNEQFF. The rearrangement uses TRBV4-3 and TRBJ2-1; 16 nucleotides agree with TRBD2. Germline lookup yields CDR1 LGHNA and CDR2 YSLEER. V shed 1 base and J 4 bases; nucleotides not matched to a gene: 7. This CDR3 comprises 19 residues.

This rearrangement joins TRBV5-4 to TRBJ2-1; D is ambiguous. The CDR3 runs to 12 residues. The V gene's germline CDR1 is SGHNT and CDR2 YYREEE (reference sequence). Trimming took off 4 bases at V and 6 bases at J, with 8 bases between the two ends. As DNA, the CDR3 is TGTGCCAGCAGCCTGTCTAGCAATGAGCAGTTCTTC. This encodes CASSLSSNEQFF.

This clonotype has ten or more counts. The chain has TRBV7-9 and TRBJ2-7; 10 bases agree with TRBD1. CDR3 length: 14 residues. V was pared by 3 bases and J by 3 bases, with 2 bases of the junction left unmatched. Germline V CDR1 and CDR2: SEHNR, FQNEAQ (reference sequence). The DNA for the CDR3 is TGTGCCAGCAGCTTGGGACAGGGGATCTACGAGCAGTACTTC. Residues: CASSLGQGIYEQYF. The whole variable domain, filled in from reference TRBV7-9 and TRBJ2-7, reads DTGVSQNPRHKITKRGQNVTFRCDPISEHNRLYWYRQTLGQGPEFLTYFQNEAQLEKSRLLSDRFSAERPKGSFSTLEIQRTEQGDSAMYLCASSLGQGIYEQYFGPGTRLTVT.

This chain joins TRBV7-6 and TRBJ2-6; D is uncertain. There are 14 residues in the CDR3. V lost 5 bases and J 4 bases, leaving 9 bases between the germline ends. Per the germline V gene, CDR1 is SGHVS and CDR2 is FNYEAQ. The CDR3 spells CASSQETGANVLTF. The CDR3 DNA is TGTGCCAGCAGCCAGGAGACCGGGGCCAACGTCCTGACTTTC. The full variable domain, in which reference TRBV7-6 and TRBJ2-6 provide the parts outside the CDR3, is GAGVSQSPRYKVTKRGQDVALRCDPISGHVSLYWYRQALGQGPEFLTYFNYEAQQDKSGLPNDRFSAERPEGSISTLTIQRTEQRDSAMYRCASSQETGANVLTFGAGSRLTVL.

This clonotype was recorded a few times. The gene calls are TRBV25-1 and TRBJ1-4; tentative D call: TRBD1 (5 bases). Trimming removed 6 bases at V and 7 bases at J, with 12 bases between. The CDR3 is 13 amino acids. Looked up from germline, CDR1 is MGHDK and CDR2 is SYGVNS. Written as DNA, the CDR3 is TGTGCCAGCAGGGGAGGGGCGGGTGAAAAACTGTTTTTT. Residues: CASRGGAGEKLFF.

The V call is TRBV4-3, the J call TRBJ2-7, with D possibly being TRBD1 (7 bases). V lost 2 bases and J lost 4, with 15 bases in between. Germline V gives CDR1 LGHNA, CDR2 YSLEER. The CDR3 consists of 15 residues. Written as DNA, the CDR3 is TGCGCCAGCAGCCAAACCAAGGAGGGGGCATACGAGCAGTACTTC. It specifies CASSQTKEGAYEQYF.